The 11 T cell receptor beta chains given below trace back to one sample, sequenced in a study of T-cell reconstitution after alpha-beta-depleted transplantation in children. Molecular barcoding with unique molecular identifiers was used for the TCRbeta library. TCRdb re-derived calls from the PCR reads in MiXCR, one entry per CDR3 protein. The profile shows about 350,000 distinct CDR3 sequences, 10% to 15% of them singletons. Source: PBMCs, taken from the stem cell graft. The receptors shown here come from a human donor who donated a stem cell graft to a child with Fanconi anemia.

The chain links TRBV12-3 or TRBV12-4 to TRBJ1-1; 9 positions agree with TRBD1. CDR3 length: 14 amino acids. V dropped 5 bases and J dropped 6; count of bases not matched to a gene: 7. CDR3 nucleotide sequence: TGTGCCAGCAGTGCGACAGGGGGGATAGCTGAAGCTTTCTTT. It translates to CASSATGGIAEAFF.

This clonotype was counted many times. The rearrangement links TRBV12-3 or TRBV12-4 to TRBJ1-6; D gene uncertain. The CDR3 is 15 residues long. Trimming took 4 bases from V and 4 from J, leaving 11 bases between them. The CDR3 sequence is CASSSRTVYNSPLHF. Written as DNA, the CDR3 is TGTGCCAGCAGTTCCCGGACCGTTTATAATTCACCCCTCCACTTT.

This clonotype showed up many times. The chain joins TRBV12-3 or TRBV12-4 to TRBJ2-3; D unclear. The CDR3 sequence is 13 residues long. V was clipped by 3 bases and J by 5 bases, with 9 bases between them. The CDR3 here is CASSFTYGDTQYF. In nucleotides, the CDR3 is TGTGCCAGCAGTTTTACCTATGGAGATACGCAGTATTTT.

This clonotype has just a few counts. V usage is TRBV12-3 or TRBV12-4 and J usage is TRBJ2-5, with 8 bases aligning to TRBD1. This CDR3 contains 14 residues. V dropped 6 bases and J dropped 3; count of bases not matched to a gene: 6. CDR3 coding DNA: TGTGCCAGCAGCTCATGGGACAGGAAAGAGACCCAGTACTTC. Translated: CASSSWDRKETQYF.

This clonotype was detected only a few times. J is TRBJ2-1 and V is TRBV11-2, with D tentatively TRBD2 (6 bases). The CDR3 loop spans 15 amino acids. Germline V gene sequence: CDR1 SGHAT, CDR2 FQNNGV. V shed 0 bases and J shed 7 bases, with 13 bases lying between them. In DNA form, the CDR3 reads TGTGCCAGCAGCTTAGATCTCTGGAGGGTTAATGAGCAGTTCTTC. Its protein is CASSLDLWRVNEQFF.

This clonotype was observed at least ten times. The rearrangement uses TRBV7-9 and TRBJ2-3; D remains unclear. This CDR3 contains 15 residues. Per the germline V gene, CDR1 is SEHNR and CDR2 is FQNEAQ (reference sequence). Between the trimmed V and J ends, which lost 0 bases and 2 bases, there was a span of 9 bases. This CDR3 reads CASSLARANTDTQYF. The CDR3 DNA reads as TGTGCCAGCAGCTTAGCTCGGGCTAACACAGATACGCAGTATTTT.

There are a few counts of this clonotype. This chain uses TRBV20-1 with TRBJ1-1; no firm D call. Germline-derived CDR1 and CDR2 are DFQATT and SNEGSKA (reference sequence). Trimming removed 5 bases at V and 7 bases at J, with 14 bases between. The CDR3 runs to 12 residues. The CDR3 DNA follows: TGCAGTGCTTCCGGGCCCTTCCTTGAAGCTTTCTTT. It translates to CSASGPFLEAFF.

The gene calls are TRBV2 and TRBJ1-2; D unresolved. Germline-derived CDR1 and CDR2 are SNHLY and FYNNEI. Trimming cost V 1 base and J 0 bases, with 6 bases left between them. This CDR3 region has 14 residues. The CDR3 nucleotides read TGTGCCAGCAGTGAAGGGGCAGCTAACTATGGCTACACCTTC. Translation: CASSEGAANYGYTF. Full variable domain (remainder filled in from reference TRBV2 and TRBJ1-2): EPEVTQTPSHQVTQMGQEVILRCVPISNHLYFYWYRQILGQKVEFLVSFYNNEISEKSEIFDDQFSVERPDGSNFTLKIRSTKLEDSAMYFCASSEGAANYGYTFGSGTRLTVV.

The rearrangement links TRBV2 to TRBJ1-2; 9 bases map to TRBD1. This CDR3 is 13 amino acids long. Per the germline V gene, CDR1 is SNHLY and CDR2 is FYNNEI. Trimming at V came to 6 bases and at J to 6 bases, leaving 5 bases not matched to a gene. Here the CDR3 DNA reads TGTGCCAGCAGACCGGGACAGGGAAATGGCTACACCTTC. This encodes CASRPGQGNGYTF.

This clonotype has more than one count but fewer than ten. V and J are TRBV7-8 and TRBJ1-3; the D is unclear. Germline values: CDR1 SGHVS, CDR2 FQNEAQ. CDR3 size: 14 residues. The germline V and J ends were trimmed by 3 bases and 2 bases, with 8 bases remaining between them. In DNA, the CDR3 is TGTGCCAGCAGCTTGCAAATCCCTGGAAACACCATATATTTT. The encoded protein is CASSLQIPGNTIYF. Drawing the rest from reference TRBV7-8 and TRBJ1-3, the complete variable domain is GAGVSQSPRYKVAKRGQDVALRCDPISGHVSLFWYQQALGQGPEFLTYFQNEAQLDKSGLPSDRFFAERPEGSVSTLKIQRTQQEDSAVYLCASSLQIPGNTIYFGEGSWLTVV.

The chain uses TRBV27 and TRBJ1-5; D perhaps matches TRBD1 (5 bases). From germline, CDR1 is MNHEY and CDR2 SMNVEV (reference sequence). Trimming cost V 3 bases and J 6 bases, with 9 bases left between them. The CDR3 length is 13 residues. Here the CDR3 DNA reads TGTGCCAGCAGTTTCGGGGGGACTCAGCCCCAGCATTTT. Amino acid sequence: CASSFGGTQPQHF.